These 32 T cell receptor beta chains originate from one sample sequenced in a study of T cell responses to AZD1222 COVID-19 vaccine. Some clones are missing from TCRdb's copy, which holds only in-frame ones; the method was immunoSEQ multiplex PCR. The table has about 160,000 clones, 80% to 95% seen once. The material sequenced was peripheral blood, taken 28 days after the second AZD1222 dose. Receptors were obtained from an adult who received the AZD1222 COVID-19 vaccine.

The chain couples TRBV6-5 to TRBJ2-2, with a weak D call TRBD2 (6 bases). CDR1 MNHEY and CDR2 SVGAGI come from the germline V gene. Trimming took off 8 bases at V and 6 bases at J, with 19 bases between the two ends. CDR3 length: 15 amino acids. The CDR3 region is CASGKEGPKPGELFF. As DNA, the CDR3 is TGTGCCAGCGGAAAGGAGGGGCCCAAGCCCGGGGAGCTGTTTTTT.

This chain connects TRBV12-3 or TRBV12-4 to TRBJ1-5, with D possibly TRBD1 on 6 matching bases. The CDR3 covers 13 residues. Trimming pared 6 bases from V and 4 bases from J, leaving 10 bases between. The CDR3 nucleotides are TGTGCCAGCAGGACACAGGGAAATCAGCCCCAGCATTTT. This sequence encodes CASRTQGNQPQHF.

The chain couples TRBV7-8 to TRBJ2-7, with no clear D. Trimming took off 5 bases at V and 3 bases at J, with 5 bases between the two ends. The germline V gene has CDR1 SGHVS and CDR2 FQNEAQ. This CDR3 has 11 amino acids. Written as DNA, the CDR3 is TGTGCCAGCAGCCCCCTCTACGAGCAGTACTTC. Translating it yields CASSPLYEQYF.

This clone is a singleton in its sample. The chain combines TRBV19 with TRBJ2-7, with D possibly TRBD1 on 6 matching bases. This CDR3 has 13 amino acids. V was trimmed by 5 bases and J by 7 bases, leaving 15 bases between them. From germline, CDR1 is LNHDA and CDR2 SQIVND (reference sequence). For the CDR3, the DNA is TGTGCCAGTAGTTCGGGACATCCCTTAGAGCAGTACTTC. Translated, it gives CASSSGHPLEQYF.

The V call is TRBV19, the J call TRBJ2-7; TRBD1 is a possible D gene (6 bases). The CDR3 has 16 amino acids. Per germline, CDR1 LNHDA and CDR2 SQIVND (reference sequence). The V end lost 6 bases, the J end lost 1 base, and 19 bases lay between the germline ends. The CDR3 bases are TGTGCCAGTAGACCAGAACCGGGACACCCGTCCTACGAGCAGTACTTC. This encodes CASRPEPGHPSYEQYF.

This rearrangement joins TRBV6-1 to TRBJ2-7, with unresolved D. This CDR3 has 14 amino acids. V gave up 0 bases and J gave up 2 bases, with 8 bases separating them. The germline gives CDR1 MNHNS, CDR2 SASEGT. The CDR3 region has the DNA TGTGCCAGCAGTGAAGCTGTTGCTACCTACGAGCAGTACTTC. Translating gives CASSEAVATYEQYF.

The gene calls are TRBV7-8 and TRBJ2-7, with D unclear. CDR3 size: 14 residues. Between the trimmed V and J ends, which lost 2 bases and 2 bases, there was a span of 10 bases. CDR1 and CDR2 from the germline V gene are SGHVS and FQNEAQ. The chain's CDR3 is CASSLLTKTYEQYF. The DNA for the CDR3 is TGTGCCAGCAGCTTACTCACCAAGACCTACGAGCAGTACTTC.

This clone occurred once. The chain employs TRBV7-2 and TRBJ2-5; the D call may be TRBD1 or TRBD2 (6 bases each). V lost 2 bases to trimming and J lost 1 base, with 11 bases between them. Germline V gives CDR1 SGHTA, CDR2 FQGNSA. CDR3 size: 15 residues. As DNA, the CDR3 is TGTGCCAGCAGCTTACAATGGGGGGCCCAAGAGACCCAGTACTTC. It is translated as CASSLQWGAQETQYF.

This chain links TRBV20-1 with TRBJ1-6, with 8 nucleotides matching TRBD1. CDR1 is DFQATT, CDR2 SNEGSKA, per germline (reference sequence). This CDR3 spans 15 amino acids. Trimming took 3 bases from V and 9 from J; bases not matched to a gene: 10. CDR3 in DNA: TGCAGTGCTAGTGACAGGGGTGGCCTTATTTCACCCCTCCACTTT. This encodes CSASDRGGLISPLHF.

V usage is TRBV7-2 and J usage is TRBJ1-1; 10 bases are shared with TRBD1. CDR1 and CDR2 from the germline V gene are SGHTA and FQGNSA. Germline trimming cut 1 base from V and 3 bases from J; bases unmatched to any gene: 5. This CDR3 comprises 16 residues. Written as DNA, the CDR3 is TGTGCCAGCAGCTTAGGACAGGGGGCATACGACACTGAAGCTTTCTTT. Amino acid sequence: CASSLGQGAYDTEAFF.

V usage is TRBV5-1 and J usage is TRBJ1-5, with D possibly being TRBD1 (6 bases). Germline V gene lookup returns CDR1 SGHRS and CDR2 YFSETQ. Trimming removed 2 bases from V and 6 bases from J, with 15 bases in between. The CDR3 runs 15 residues. CDR3 loop: CASSLGQGGSQPQHF. CDR3 in DNA: TGCGCCAGCAGCTTAGGGCAAGGGGGAAGTCAGCCCCAGCATTTT. Together with reference TRBV5-1 and TRBJ1-5, the CDR3 gives the full variable domain: KAGVTQTPRYLIKTRGQQVTLSCSPISGHRSVSWYQQTPGQGLQFLFEYFSETQRNKGNFPGRFSGRQFSNSRSEMNVSTLELGDSALYLCASSLGQGGSQPQHFGDGTRLSIL.

The chain couples TRBV9 to TRBJ1-5; D not resolved. Germline CDR1 SGDLS, CDR2 YYNGEE. Deletions cut 0 bases from V and 3 bases from J, with 4 bases between. This CDR3 has 13 residues. This CDR3 is CASSVGINQPQHF. CDR3 nucleotide sequence: TGTGCCAGCAGCGTAGGTATCAATCAGCCCCAGCATTTT.

This chain links TRBV5-1 with TRBJ1-1, with no clear D. Trimming cost V 3 bases and J 10 bases, with 22 bases left between them. The germline gives CDR1 SGHRS, CDR2 YFSETQ. The CDR3 is 15 residues long. The CDR3 here is CASSSFSTPGPRAFF. The DNA for the CDR3 is TGCGCCAGCAGCTCCTTCTCAACGCCGGGCCCGAGAGCTTTCTTT.

The chain couples TRBV5-4 to TRBJ2-5; TRBD1 agrees at 7 bases. The V segment lost 4 bases and the J segment 0 bases; nucleotides outside the gene matches: 6. The CDR3 spans 15 residues. Germline V lookup: CDR1 SGHNT, CDR2 YYREEE (reference sequence). CDR3 region: CASSTWTGNQETQYF. The CDR3 DNA is TGTGCCAGCAGCACATGGACAGGCAACCAAGAGACCCAGTACTTC. Filled out from reference TRBV5-4 and TRBJ2-5, the complete variable domain reads ETGVTQSPTHLIKTRGQQVTLRCSSQSGHNTVSWYQQALGQGPQFIFQYYREEENGRGNFPPRFSGLQFPNYSSELNVNALELDDSALYLCASSTWTGNQETQYFGPGTRLLVL.

This clone has a handful of counts. CDR3 residues: CASSLAVAGGGDNEQFF. The CDR3 DNA follows: TGTGCCAGCAGCTTAGCCGTAGCGGGGGGTGGGGACAATGAGCAGTTCTTC. The chain has TRBV7-8 and TRBJ2-1; 10 nucleotides align to TRBD2. Germline loops: CDR1 SGHVS, CDR2 FQNEAQ. The V segment lost 0 bases and the J segment 5 bases; nucleotides outside the gene matches: 7. The CDR3 covers 17 residues. Combining the CDR3 with reference TRBV7-8 and TRBJ2-1 gives the whole variable domain GAGVSQSPRYKVAKRGQDVALRCDPISGHVSLFWYQQALGQGPEFLTYFQNEAQLDKSGLPSDRFFAERPEGSVSTLKIQRTQQEDSAVYLCASSLAVAGGGDNEQFFGPGTRLTVL.

The chain joins TRBV5-1 to TRBJ2-7, with 11 bases matching TRBD2. CDR1 SGHRS and CDR2 YFSETQ come from the germline V gene. J gave up 4 bases and V 3 bases, and 6 bases lay outside the gene matches. The CDR3 covers 15 residues. The CDR3 is CASSSGTSGPYEQYF. CDR3 DNA: TGCGCCAGCAGCTCCGGGACTAGCGGACCGTACGAGCAGTACTTC.

The chain is built from TRBV7-2 and TRBJ1-3, with D unclear. The CDR3 loop spans 14 amino acids. V was pared by 3 bases and J by 1 base, with 7 bases between. Germline V gives CDR1 SGHTA, CDR2 FQGNSA. CDR3 sequence (DNA): TGTGCCAGCAGCTTTAAGGGTTCTGGAAACACCATATATTTT. Its translation: CASSFKGSGNTIYF.

V and J are TRBV7-2 and TRBJ2-1; 8 positions match TRBD2. J lost 6 bases, V lost 4 bases, and 14 bases had no gene match. CDR1 and CDR2 from the germline V gene are SGHTA and FQGNSA. The CDR3 has 17 residues. The CDR3 is CASSSSLGLEMTNEQFF. In nucleotides, the CDR3 is TGTGCCAGCAGCTCCAGCCTGGGACTAGAAATGACCAATGAGCAGTTCTTC.

This chain uses TRBV2 with TRBJ1-2; 9 bases match TRBD1. The junction had 12 bases not matched to a gene; V was cut back by 6 bases and J by 7 bases. Germline CDR1 SNHLY, CDR2 FYNNEI. The CDR3 has 15 residues. CDR3 protein: CASSLTLTGGSGYTF. The CDR3 nucleotides read TGTGCCAGCAGCCTTACCCTGACAGGGGGGTCTGGCTACACCTTC.

V usage is TRBV19 and J usage is TRBJ1-4; 8 bases fit TRBD1. V dropped 5 bases and J dropped 4; count of bases not matched to a gene: 6. CDR1 is LNHDA and CDR2 is SQIVND in the germline V gene (reference sequence). The CDR3 extends over 15 amino acids. The CDR3 spells CASSATTGVNEKLFF. DNA of the CDR3: TGTGCCAGTAGTGCGACGACAGGGGTTAATGAAAAACTGTTTTTT.

The rearrangement joins TRBV30 to TRBJ1-6, with 7 bases fitting TRBD1. The germline CDR1 and CDR2 sequences are GTSNPN and SVGIG (reference sequence). The V segment lost 3 bases and the J segment 4 bases; nucleotides outside the gene matches: 6. The CDR3 totals 15 residues. This CDR3 reads CAWRRRQGYNSPLHF. The CDR3 DNA reads as TGTGCCTGGAGGCGACGACAGGGTTATAATTCACCCCTCCACTTT.

V is TRBV19 and J is TRBJ2-5, with D perhaps TRBD1 (5 bases). CDR3 length equals 14 residues. The germline V and J ends were trimmed by 5 bases and 2 bases, with 12 bases remaining between them. Germline V gene lookup returns CDR1 LNHDA and CDR2 SQIVND (reference sequence). The CDR3 sequence: CASSVRQKQETQYF. The CDR3 DNA is TGTGCCAGTAGTGTTCGACAGAAACAAGAGACCCAGTACTTC. The variable domain in full, with the rest retrieved from reference TRBV19 and TRBJ2-5, is DGGITQSPKYLFRKEGQNVTLSCEQNLNHDAMYWYRQDPGQGLRLIYYSQIVNDFQKGDIAEGYSVSREKKESFPLTVTSAQKNPTAFYLCASSVRQKQETQYFGPGTRLLVL.

This chain joins TRBV9 and TRBJ1-5; D uncertain. Trimming pared 0 bases from V and 0 bases from J, leaving 7 bases between. Looked up from germline, CDR1 is SGDLS and CDR2 is YYNGEE. The CDR3 contains 15 residues. The CDR3 DNA sequence: TGTGCCAGCAGCGTAGGGCCCCATAGCAATCAGCCCCAGCATTTT. Translation: CASSVGPHSNQPQHF.

This clone was detected only once. V is TRBV7-9 and J is TRBJ1-5; possible D gene TRBD1, 5 bases. The CDR3 totals 14 residues. CDR1 and CDR2 from the germline V gene are SEHNR and FQNEAQ (reference sequence). V gave up 1 base and J gave up 6 bases, with 10 bases separating them. CDR3 DNA: TGTGCCAGCAGCTTAGGACGGGGCGGTCAGCCCCAGCATTTT. This codes for CASSLGRGGQPQHF. The full variable domain, in which reference TRBV7-9 and TRBJ1-5 provide the parts outside the CDR3, is DTGVSQNPRHKITKRGQNVTFRCDPISEHNRLYWYRQTLGQGPEFLTYFQNEAQLEKSRLLSDRFSAERPKGSFSTLEIQRTEQGDSAMYLCASSLGRGGQPQHFGDGTRLSIL.

The chain employs TRBV29-1 and TRBJ1-4; a possible D gene is TRBD1 (6 bases). V was clipped by 5 bases and J by 7 bases, with 17 bases between them. This CDR3 is 14 amino acids long. In germline, CDR1 is SQVTM, CDR2 ANQGSEA. The DNA of the CDR3 is TGCAGCGTTTCCCCTACAGGGTCAGGTGAAAAACTGTTTTTT. This gives the protein CSVSPTGSGEKLFF.

V usage is TRBV10-3 and J usage is TRBJ2-7; no firm D call. The length of the CDR3 is 12 residues. V was pared by 8 bases and J by 5 bases, with 13 bases between. The V gene's germline CDR1 is ENHRY and CDR2 SYGVKD. CDR3 loop: CAISPLSHEQYF. CDR3 sequence (DNA): TGTGCCATCTCCCCACTCTCTCACGAGCAGTACTTC.

This clone was observed once. This sequence joins TRBV10-3 and TRBJ2-3; D is uncertain. V was trimmed by 2 bases and J by 5 bases, leaving 8 bases between them. This CDR3 spans 13 amino acids. Per germline, CDR1 ENHRY and CDR2 SYGVKD. CDR3 sequence: CAISEVGEDTQYF. CDR3 coding DNA: TGTGCCATCAGTGAGGTTGGGGAAGATACGCAGTATTTT.

The chain joins TRBV2 to TRBJ2-5; D call uncertain. Germline V gene lookup returns CDR1 SNHLY and CDR2 FYNNEI. Trimming took off 4 bases at V and 7 bases at J, with 13 bases between the two ends. This CDR3 spans 13 amino acids. As DNA, the CDR3 is TGTGCCAGCAGTGTTGAGGCGACCGGGACCCAGTACTTC. It specifies CASSVEATGTQYF.

The chain combines TRBV2 with TRBJ1-1, with D uncertain. The CDR3 is 13 amino acids. V gave up 3 bases and J gave up 2 bases, with 7 bases separating them. Germline loops: CDR1 SNHLY, CDR2 FYNNEI. Written as DNA, the CDR3 is TGTGCCAGCAGTGAGGCAGCAAACACTGAAGCTTTCTTT. Its translation is CASSEAANTEAFF.

The chain carries TRBV3-1 (or the pseudogene TRBV3-2) and TRBJ2-3; 11 bases align to TRBD2. Germline lookup yields CDR1 LGHDT and CDR2 YNNKEL (reference sequence). The CDR3 covers 17 residues. With 5 bases clipped from V and 2 bases from J, the junction kept 9 bases outside the gene matches. CDR3 in DNA: TGTGCCAGCAGCACCCGGACTAGCGGGTATGACACAGATACGCAGTATTTT. It is translated as CASSTRTSGYDTDTQYF.

In its sample, this clone was seen once. The chain couples TRBV5-1 to TRBJ2-1; 8 nucleotides align to TRBD2. V lost 2 bases, J lost 6 bases, and 7 bases stayed unmatched. Germline CDR1 SGHRS, CDR2 YFSETQ. CDR3 length: 15 amino acids. The CDR3 bases are TGCGCCAGCAGCTTAGCGGGAGCATCCCTCAATGAGCAGTTCTTC. Residues: CASSLAGASLNEQFF.

The V call is TRBV30, the J call TRBJ2-3, with D unclear. Per the germline V gene, CDR1 is GTSNPN and CDR2 is SVGIG (reference sequence). Between the trimmed V and J ends, which lost 0 bases and 0 bases, there was a span of 10 bases. The length of the CDR3 is 15 residues. CDR3 region: CAWSVRLFSTDTQYF. The CDR3, as DNA: TGTGCCTGGAGTGTAAGGCTGTTCAGCACAGATACGCAGTATTTT.